Listed below are T cell receptor beta chains from one sample, sequenced in a study of CD4 T cells in relation to SARS-CoV-2 and coronaviruses. Method: immunoSEQ multiplex PCR; TCRdb's copy keeps in-frame clones and lacks some. The repertoire consists of under 25,000 clones, with roughly four fifths occurring once and the leading ten covering just over 20%. For these TCRs, the target antigens are not known. Input material: CD4+ T cells from PBMCs, cultured in vitro. Source of these receptors: a human donor in good health. CDR3s include the opening cysteine and the closing phenylalanine or tryptophan. Each record gives: J gene, clone size, D gene, V gene, CDR3 protein, CDR3 DNA. The D gene is left open where the match is weak. Expanded clones get a size class; other rows say once, few or many, or leave the size out.

TRBJ2-7 | few | TRBD1 | TRBV10-3 | CAISGPGQGRAYEQYF | TGTGCCATCAGTGGCCCGGGACAGGGTAGGGCCTACGAGCAGTACTTC
TRBJ1-1 | - | - | TRBV6-6 | CASSYRDGNTEAFF | TGTGCCAGCAGTTACAGGGACGGTAACACTGAAGCTTTCTTT
TRBJ1-2 | - | TRBD1 | TRBV19 | CASSATGGDYGYTF | TGTGCCAGTAGTGCCACAGGGGGCGATTATGGCTACACCTTC
TRBJ2-1 | - | - | TRBV3-1/TRBV3-2 | CASSPLSSRPYNEQFF | TGTGCCAGCAGCCCATTATCTAGCCGCCCTTACAATGAGCAGTTCTTC
TRBJ2-6 | - | - | TRBV9 | CASSVDSGANVLTF | TGTGCCAGCAGCGTGGACTCTGGGGCCAACGTCCTGACTTTC
TRBJ2-7 | - | TRBD2 | TRBV7-8 | CASSLALTSGVTYEQYF | TGTGCCAGCAGCTTAGCGCTCACTAGCGGGGTCACCTACGAGCAGTACTTC
TRBJ2-7 | - | TRBD1 | TRBV9 | CASSVGGTGAYEQYF | TGTGCCAGCAGCGTAGGTGGAACAGGGGCCTACGAGCAGTACTTC
TRBJ2-1 | once | TRBD2 | TRBV7-2 | CASSRSGRAFYNEQFF | TGTGCCAGCAGTCGCAGCGGGAGGGCCTTCTACAATGAGCAGTTCTTC
TRBJ2-7 | few | - | TRBV3-1/TRBV3-2 | CASSQDLSRSHEQYF | TGTGCCAGCAGCCAAGATCTTTCGAGGAGCCACGAGCAGTACTTC
TRBJ2-7 | few | TRBD2 | TRBV6-2/TRBV6-3 | CASSFSGGYEQYF | TGTGCCAGCAGTTTTAGCGGGGGCTACGAGCAGTACTTC
TRBJ2-1 | - | - | TRBV9 | CASSVGHPGAPHLPTYNEQFF | TGTGCCAGCAGCGTAGGCCACCCGGGCGCCCCCCATCTACCCACCTACAATGAGCAGTTCTTC
TRBJ2-7 | - | - | TRBV5-1 | CASSLIRGEQYF | TGCGCCAGCAGCTTGATCCGGGGCGAGCAGTACTTC
TRBJ2-6 | - | - | TRBV6-5 | CASNMGSGANVLTF | TGTGCCAGCAACATGGGCTCTGGGGCCAACGTCCTGACTTTC